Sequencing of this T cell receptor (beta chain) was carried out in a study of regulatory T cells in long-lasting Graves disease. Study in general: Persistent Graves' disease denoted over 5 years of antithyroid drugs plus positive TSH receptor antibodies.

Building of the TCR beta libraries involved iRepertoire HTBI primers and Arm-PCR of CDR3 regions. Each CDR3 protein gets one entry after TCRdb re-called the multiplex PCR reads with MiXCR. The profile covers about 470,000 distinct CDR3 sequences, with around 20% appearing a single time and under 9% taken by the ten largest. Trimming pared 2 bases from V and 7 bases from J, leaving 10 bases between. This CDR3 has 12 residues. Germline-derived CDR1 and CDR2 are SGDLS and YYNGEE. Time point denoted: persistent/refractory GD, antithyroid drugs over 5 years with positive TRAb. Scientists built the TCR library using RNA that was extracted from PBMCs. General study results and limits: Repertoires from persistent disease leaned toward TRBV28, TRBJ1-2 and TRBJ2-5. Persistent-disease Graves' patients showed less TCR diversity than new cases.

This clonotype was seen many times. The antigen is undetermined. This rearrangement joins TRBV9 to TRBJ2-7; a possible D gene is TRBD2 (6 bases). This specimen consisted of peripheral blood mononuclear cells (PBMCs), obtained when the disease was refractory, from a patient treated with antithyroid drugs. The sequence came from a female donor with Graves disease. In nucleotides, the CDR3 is TGTGCCAGCAGCGTCCTTGGGGGGGAGCAGTACTTC. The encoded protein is CASSVLGGEQYF.